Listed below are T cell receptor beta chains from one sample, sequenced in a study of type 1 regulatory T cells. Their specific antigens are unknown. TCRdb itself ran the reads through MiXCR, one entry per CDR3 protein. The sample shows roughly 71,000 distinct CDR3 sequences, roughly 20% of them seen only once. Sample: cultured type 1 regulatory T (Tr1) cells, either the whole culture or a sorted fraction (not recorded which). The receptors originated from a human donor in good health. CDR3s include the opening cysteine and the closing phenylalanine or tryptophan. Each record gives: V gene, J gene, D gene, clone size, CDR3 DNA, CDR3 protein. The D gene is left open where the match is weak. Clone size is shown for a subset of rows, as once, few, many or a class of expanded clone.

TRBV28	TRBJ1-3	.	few	TGTGCCAGCAGTCTCGAATACTCTGGAAACACCATATATTTT	CASSLEYSGNTIYF
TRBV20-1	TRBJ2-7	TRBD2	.	TGCAGTGCTAGAAGGGGGACTAGCGGTTACGAGCAGTACTTC	CSARRGTSGYEQYF
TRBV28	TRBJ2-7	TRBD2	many	TGTGCCATAGCGGGAGGCTTCTCCTACGAGCAGTACTTC	CAIAGGFSYEQYF
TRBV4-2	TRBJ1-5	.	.	TGTGCCAGCAGCCAAGAGGGGGCAGCAAATCAGCCCCAGCATTTT	CASSQEGAANQPQHF
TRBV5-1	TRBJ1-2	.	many	TGCGCCAGCAGCCCTACAGCAAACTATGGCTACACCTTC	CASSPTANYGYTF
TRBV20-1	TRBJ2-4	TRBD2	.	TGCAGTGCTCACCTAGCGGGAGTTATCGGAAACATTCAGTACTTC	CSAHLAGVIGNIQYF
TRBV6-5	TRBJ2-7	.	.	TGTGCCAGCACCGAAGGCTACGAGCAGTACTTC	CASTEGYEQYF
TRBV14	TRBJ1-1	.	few	TGTGCCAGCAGCCAAACGGGGGCCCGGGAAGCTTTCTTT	CASSQTGAREAFF
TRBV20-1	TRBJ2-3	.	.	TGCAGTGCACGTAGTCACACTAGCACAGATACGCAGTATTTT	CSARSHTSTDTQYF
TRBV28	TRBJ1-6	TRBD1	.	TGTGCCAGCAGTTCCGGGACAGTTAATTCACCCCTCCACTTT	CASSSGTVNSPLHF
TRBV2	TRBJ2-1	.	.	TGTGCCAGCAGTGTGAATGAGGCCTCGGGGGAGTTCTTC	CASSVNEASGEFF
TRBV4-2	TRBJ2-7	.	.	TGTGCCAGCAGCCAAGGCTGGTCTAGCGTCTACGAGCAGTACTTC	CASSQGWSSVYEQYF
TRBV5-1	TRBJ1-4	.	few	TGCGCCAGCGGTGTGGAGTTATCTAATGAAAAACTGTTTTTT	CASGVELSNEKLFF
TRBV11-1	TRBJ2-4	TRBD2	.	TGTGCCAGCAGCCGTACTAGCGGGATCTCGAAGGTTCAGTACTTC	CASSRTSGISKVQYF
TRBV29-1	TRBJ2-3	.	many	TGCAGCGTTACGGTGGCGGCGCAGGGAGATACGCAGTATTTT	CSVTVAAQGDTQYF
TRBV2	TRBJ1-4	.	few	TGTGCCTCCGCGGGGAGGGCAGATGAAAAACTGTTTTTT	CASAGRADEKLFF
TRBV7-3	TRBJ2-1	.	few	TGTGCCAGCAGCTTTGGGGGGTTTTACAATGAGCAGTTCTTC	CASSFGGFYNEQFF
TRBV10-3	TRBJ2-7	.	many	TGTGCCATCAGTGGATCCCAGGGCCCAAGGTACGAGCAGTACTTC	CAISGSQGPRYEQYF
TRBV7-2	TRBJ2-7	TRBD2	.	TGTGCCAGCAGCTTCCAACCGACTAGCGGGGGACCTCCTTACGAGCAGTACTTC	CASSFQPTSGGPPYEQYF
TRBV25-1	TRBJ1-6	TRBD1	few	TGTGCCAGCAGTGATCCGGGACAGGGGAATTCACCCCTCCACTTT	CASSDPGQGNSPLHF
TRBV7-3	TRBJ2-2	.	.	TGTGCCAGCAGCAGTTGGCAGGGGACCGGGGAGCCGTTTTTT	CASSSWQGTGEPFF
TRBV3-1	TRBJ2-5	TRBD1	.	TGTGCCAGCAGCTCCGGGACAGGGGGTCGCCAGTACTTC	CASSSGTGGRQYF
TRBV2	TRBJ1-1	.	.	TGTGCCAGCATGGAGGGGCCGAATACTGAGGCTTTCTTT	CASMEGPNTEAFF
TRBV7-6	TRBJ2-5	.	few	TGTGCCAGCAGCTTAGTATGGGATGGGGAGACCCAGTACTTC	CASSLVWDGETQYF
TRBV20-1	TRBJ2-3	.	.	TGCAGTGCTATGCCCGGGAGTGGGACAGATACGCAGTATTTT	CSAMPGSGTDTQYF
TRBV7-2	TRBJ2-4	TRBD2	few	TGTGCCAGCAGCTTAGGCGGGAGTCCAAACATTCAGTACTTC	CASSLGGSPNIQYF
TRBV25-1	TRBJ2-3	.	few	TGTGCCAGCAGTGATAGGGATACGCAGTATTTT	CASSDRDTQYF
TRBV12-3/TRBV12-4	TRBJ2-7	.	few	TGTGCCAGCAGAACTGGACACTCCTACGAGCAGTACTTC	CASRTGHSYEQYF